This is a list of T cell receptor beta chains from one sample in a study of cytomegalovirus exposure and HLA in healthy donors. The protocol was immunoSEQ multiplex PCR, while the TCRdb copy is restricted to in-frame clones and leaves out a portion. The sample contains around 220,000 clones, over 60% of which appear only once. Sequenced: PBMCs. The receptors derive from a man between 18 and 35 years old in good health and CMV-seronegative. Both conserved end residues are part of each CDR3. D genes are given only for firm matches. Clone size appears in some rows only: once, few, many, or a class for an expanded clone.

cdr3_nt	cdr3_aa	clone_size	v_call	j_call	d_call
TGTGCCAGCACCCTAAACGGACTCTTCTACGAGCAGTACTTC	CASTLNGLFYEQYF	.	TRBV6-6	TRBJ2-7	.
TGTGCCAGTAGTACCCGGGACAGGCTTTACGAGCAGTACTTC	CASSTRDRLYEQYF	.	TRBV19	TRBJ2-7	TRBD1
TGTGCCAGCAGCTCCTTGACCCAAGAGGACGAGCAGTACTTC	CASSSLTQEDEQYF	.	TRBV28	TRBJ2-7	.
TGTGCCAGCAGCTTGGGGGGTGGAAGCGGGATGACCAGCTCCTACAATGAGCAGTTCTTC	CASSLGGGSGMTSSYNEQFF	.	TRBV5-4	TRBJ2-1	TRBD2
TGTGCCAGCAGCACGTCGCCTGCCAGGAAGGAGCAGTTCTTC	CASSTSPARKEQFF	few	TRBV28	TRBJ2-1	.
TGTGCCAGCAGGAATCTTGGGACAGGGAATTCACCCCTCCACTTT	CASRNLGTGNSPLHF	.	TRBV2	TRBJ1-6	TRBD1
TGTGCCAGCAGGGACAGGGCCTTTTATAATTCACCCCTCCACTTT	CASRDRAFYNSPLHF	.	TRBV6-1	TRBJ1-6	TRBD1
TGTGCCACTAGAGCCGCGGGGGGCGCAGATACGCAGTATTTT	CATRAAGGADTQYF	.	TRBV7-9	TRBJ2-3	TRBD2
TGTGCCAGCAGTACGTACAGTGTTTTCGGCGAGCAGTACTTC	CASSTYSVFGEQYF	.	TRBV6-5	TRBJ2-7	.
TGTGCCAGCAGCGATATTTACAGGGTCTACTCCTACAATGAGCAGTTCTTC	CASSDIYRVYSYNEQFF	.	TRBV12-1	TRBJ2-1	.
TGTGCCAGCTCACGAGATACCTCCCGGGAGCAGTACTTC	CASSRDTSREQYF	.	TRBV18	TRBJ2-7	.
TGTGCCAGCAGCAGATACAGGGGAGGCAACGGTGAAGCTTTCTTT	CASSRYRGGNGEAFF	.	TRBV7-8	TRBJ1-1	TRBD1
TGCGCCAGCAGCTTGGACCCCCAGGGGCGTGCTGAAGCTTTCTTT	CASSLDPQGRAEAFF	few	TRBV5-1	TRBJ1-1	.
TGTGCCAGCAGTCGGGACTTCACCTACGAGCAGTACTTC	CASSRDFTYEQYF	.	TRBV6-5	TRBJ2-7	.
TGTGCCAGCAGCTTATTTGGTCAGAACAATCAGCCCCAGCATTTT	CASSLFGQNNQPQHF	.	TRBV11-3	TRBJ1-5	.
TGTGCCAGCTCACCACTCCTGGACACCCATGAAAAACTGTTTTTT	CASSPLLDTHEKLFF	.	TRBV18	TRBJ1-4	.
TGTGCCAGCAGTGACGAACTAGCAGATACGCAGTATTTT	CASSDELADTQYF	.	TRBV6-4	TRBJ2-3	.
TGTGCCTGGAGTGGGATGGGGGCAAAAGGTGGCTACACCTTC	CAWSGMGAKGGYTF	.	TRBV30	TRBJ1-2	.
TGTGCCAGTGCCACAGGTCCTGAGCAGTACTTC	CASATGPEQYF	once	TRBV19	TRBJ2-7	.
TGTGCCAGCTCACGGGGTGACGGAGGGGAGACCCAGTACTTC	CASSRGDGGETQYF	.	TRBV18	TRBJ2-5	.
TGCGCCAGCAGCTTGGGGGCAGGGGCCCGAAATGAAAAACTGTTTTTT	CASSLGAGARNEKLFF	.	TRBV5-1	TRBJ1-4	.
TGTGCCACCAGCTCGGGACTAGCGGTTTCTAGCTCCTACGAGCAGTACTTC	CATSSGLAVSSSYEQYF	.	TRBV15	TRBJ2-7	TRBD2
TGTGCCAGCAGCCCCGACGGGACAGCCAATGAGCAGTTCTTC	CASSPDGTANEQFF	.	TRBV7-9	TRBJ2-1	TRBD1
TGCGCCAGCAGCCAAGATCCGGGCGGGGCTGAAGCTTTCTTT	CASSQDPGGAEAFF	.	TRBV4-3	TRBJ1-1	.
TGTGCCAGCAGCCTTAGGCTAGCTAGCACAGATACGCAGTATTTT	CASSLRLASTDTQYF	.	TRBV7-8	TRBJ2-3	.
TGTGCCAGCAGCTTGGGACAGATAACCTACGAGCAGTACTTC	CASSLGQITYEQYF	once	TRBV5-6	TRBJ2-7	.
TGTGCCAGTAGTATTTCAGGGTTCGACGAGCAGTACTTC	CASSISGFDEQYF	.	TRBV19	TRBJ2-7	.
TGTGCCAGCAGCTTACTGGGGAGCTCCTACGAGCAGTACTTC	CASSLLGSSYEQYF	.	TRBV7-9	TRBJ2-7	.
TGTGCCATCAGTCCGACTAGCGGGGGCCACTCCTACGAGCAGTACTTC	CAISPTSGGHSYEQYF	.	TRBV10-3	TRBJ2-7	TRBD2
TGTGCCAGCAGCTTAGACGGACAGGGGTCAAATCAGCCCCAGCATTTT	CASSLDGQGSNQPQHF	.	TRBV7-8	TRBJ1-5	TRBD1
TGCAGCGTTGAAGTGGCTGTCGATGAGCAGTTCTTC	CSVEVAVDEQFF	.	TRBV29-1	TRBJ2-1	.
TGTGCCAGTACCTATAGTGGTACAGGGTCCGGGGAGCTGTTTTTT	CASTYSGTGSGELFF	.	TRBV19	TRBJ2-2	.
TGTGCCAGCAGCTCTCGGACAGACGATACGCAGTATTTT	CASSSRTDDTQYF	once	TRBV7-3	TRBJ2-3	.
TGCGCCAGCAGTTCCTTGGGGAGCGGGAGCTACAATGAGCAGTTCTTC	CASSSLGSGSYNEQFF	once	TRBV5-1	TRBJ2-1	TRBD2
TGTGCCAGCAGCTTGGGTCAAAACTCTGGGGCCAACGTCCTGACTTTC	CASSLGQNSGANVLTF	.	TRBV5-6	TRBJ2-6	.
TGTGCCAGCAGTTTAGGGACAGTTGCAACTAATGAAAAACTGTTTTTT	CASSLGTVATNEKLFF	.	TRBV28	TRBJ1-4	TRBD1
TGTGCCAGCAGCCATACCAGGACTAGCTCATCTTCCCAGTACTTC	CASSHTRTSSSSQYF	.	TRBV14	TRBJ2-5	TRBD2